This T cell receptor (beta chain) was observed in a study of T-cell memory formation after mild COVID-19. Study outcomes and limitations: Contracting clones from day 15 to 85 showed balanced CD4/CD8; later expanders favored CD4+. There were some responding clones in pre-infection memory, which suggested that cross-reactive memory had joined. Mainly in CM and EM were contracting CD4+ clones; CD8+ were in EMRA.

The germline V gene has CDR1 LGHDT and CDR2 YNNKEL (reference sequence). The CDR3 extends over 12 amino acids. V lost 5 bases and J 4 bases, leaving 8 bases between the germline ends. This clonotype was counted a few times. The antigen is not known. TCR alpha and TCR beta cDNA libraries carrying sample barcodes and UMIs came from 5'RACE with constant-segment primers. TCRdb redid the calling of the 5' RACE reads with MiXCR, one entry per CDR3 protein. The table has fewer than 650,000 distinct CDR3 sequences, less than 25% seen once. The chain recombines TRBV3-1 with TRBJ1-2; D is possibly TRBD1 (5 bases). The sequence was obtained from an adult woman who had mild COVID-19 (a few samples of this study predate the infection). Cell type and time point are not known. Sequenced sample: PBMCs or a T cell subset sorted from them (not recorded which). CDR3 amino acids: CASSGGIYGYTF. CDR3 DNA: TGTGCCAGCAGCGGGGGGATCTATGGCTACACCTTC.